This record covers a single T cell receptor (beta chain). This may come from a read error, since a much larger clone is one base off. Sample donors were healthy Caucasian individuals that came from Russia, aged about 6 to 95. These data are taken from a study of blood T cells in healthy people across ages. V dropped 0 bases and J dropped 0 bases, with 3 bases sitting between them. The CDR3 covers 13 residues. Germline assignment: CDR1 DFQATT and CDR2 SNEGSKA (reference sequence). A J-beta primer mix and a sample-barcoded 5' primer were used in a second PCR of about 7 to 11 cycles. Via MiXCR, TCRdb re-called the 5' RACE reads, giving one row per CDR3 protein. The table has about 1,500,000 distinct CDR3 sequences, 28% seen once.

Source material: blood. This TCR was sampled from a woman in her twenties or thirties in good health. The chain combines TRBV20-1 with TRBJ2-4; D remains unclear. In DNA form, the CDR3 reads TGCAGTGCTAGAGACATAGCCAAAAACATTCAGTACTTC. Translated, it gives CSARDIAKNIQYF.